This TCR beta chain was sequenced for a study of OX40 agonist ivuxolimab in advanced cancers. Looking at the study overall: Patients in dose escalation had liver, melanoma, kidney or head and neck cancers. Subjects had a mean age of about 57 years, with a range of about 23 to 79; less than 90% were male. One patient with hepatocellular carcinoma and two with cutaneous melanoma, three in all, had partial responses. Broader study findings: The study did not work out the antigen specificity of the expanded peripheral T cells.

Germline-derived CDR1 and CDR2 are SGHRS and YFSETQ. V was clipped by 3 bases and J by 5 bases; unmatched bases: 13. There are 17 residues in the CDR3. Regarding this clone: Its antigen is undetermined.

Data came from immunoSEQ multiplex PCR; TCRdb stores just in-frame clones and leaves some out. The sample shows more than 45,000 clones, about 88% of them seen only once. Specimen: CD4+ or CD8+ T cells sorted from blood, collected in a trial of the OX40 agonist ivuxolimab. This TCR derives from an adult with an advanced solid tumor such as melanoma, head and neck, liver or kidney cancer. The chain carries TRBV5-1 and TRBJ2-7, with 11 positions matching TRBD1. The CDR3: CASSSRTGGLPVNEQYF. CDR3 DNA sequence: TGCGCCAGCAGCTCTCGGACAGGGGGCTTACCAGTTAACGAGCAGTACTTC.